In its sample, the clone carrying this T cell receptor (beta chain) was seen once. Its antigen is unknown. In a library made to pick up alpha chains, this beta chain is a stray read with a size that means little. The sample originates from a study of spatial heterogeneity in lung cancer. Study overall: The cohort: 70 to 85 early-stage, untreated non-small cell lung cancer patients. General study results and limits: In blood, ubiquitous expanded tumor TCRs appeared more at resection than follow-up.

As for time point: blood at routine non-recurrence follow-up after resection. The study sequenced unsorted whole RNA from tumor, nontumor lung or frozen PBMC. V lost 5 bases, J lost 0 bases, and 10 bases stayed unmatched. The CDR3 covers 17 residues. Germline V gene lookup returns CDR1 MNHNY and CDR2 SVGAGI (reference sequence). TCRdb re-called the 5' RACE reads through MiXCR, storing one row per CDR3 protein. The table lists around 3,000 distinct CDR3 sequences, approximately 50% of them singletons. This chain links TRBV6-6 with TRBJ1-5, with 7 positions matching TRBD1. Specimen: PBMCs, collected at follow-up. This TCR was sampled from a male donor with early-stage non-small cell lung cancer. CDR3 amino acids: CASSLNGQAYSNQPQHF. CDR3 nucleotides: TGTGCCAGCAGTCTTAATGGACAGGCCTATAGCAATCAGCCCCAGCATTTT.